This is a list of T cell receptor beta chains from one sample in a study of OX40 agonist ivuxolimab in advanced cancers. Assay used: immunoSEQ multiplex PCR; TCRdb lists only in-frame clones, some missing. This sample yields tens of thousands of clones, of which more than 85% are seen a single time; under 4.5% belongs to the top ten. The sample was CD4+ or CD8+ T cells sorted from blood, taken in a trial of the OX40 agonist ivuxolimab. The receptors here all came from an adult with an advanced solid tumor such as melanoma, head and neck, liver or kidney cancer. Each CDR3 is given with its conserved first and last residue. The order of the fields is J gene, V gene, clone size, CDR3 protein. Not every row has a clone size; where given, it reads once, few, many or a size class.

J gene: TRBJ1-2; V gene: TRBV7-2; clone size: -; CDR3 protein: CASSFGQHYGYTF
J gene: TRBJ2-2; V gene: TRBV7-9; clone size: -; CDR3 protein: CASSLTENTGELFF
J gene: TRBJ1-2; V gene: TRBV5-1; clone size: -; CDR3 protein: CASSSDGDYGYTF
J gene: TRBJ2-1; V gene: TRBV6-6; clone size: -; CDR3 protein: CASSYGTKSYNEQFF
J gene: TRBJ2-7; V gene: TRBV6-5; clone size: -; CDR3 protein: CASSSPGLYEQYF
J gene: TRBJ2-4; V gene: TRBV5-5; clone size: -; CDR3 protein: CASSLEGQLAKNIQYF
J gene: TRBJ2-6; V gene: TRBV29-1; clone size: -; CDR3 protein: CSVEKSGANVLTF
J gene: TRBJ2-1; V gene: TRBV5-1; clone size: -; CDR3 protein: CASSAGQGVDKFF
J gene: TRBJ2-2; V gene: TRBV2; clone size: -; CDR3 protein: CASSLWILSNTGELFF
J gene: TRBJ1-6; V gene: TRBV7-2; clone size: -; CDR3 protein: CASSRVPGYNSPLHF
J gene: TRBJ1-6; V gene: TRBV19; clone size: few; CDR3 protein: CASSIRGTGGSNSPLHF
J gene: TRBJ2-5; V gene: TRBV4-1; clone size: medium-sized; CDR3 protein: CASSHPQGTQYF
J gene: TRBJ2-1; V gene: TRBV5-6; clone size: -; CDR3 protein: CASSPGLRGKSYNEQFF
J gene: TRBJ1-6; V gene: TRBV10-1; clone size: once; CDR3 protein: CAGAVGRSDWPTMSNSPLHF
J gene: TRBJ2-5; V gene: TRBV18; clone size: few; CDR3 protein: CASSPSQETQYF
J gene: TRBJ1-2; V gene: TRBV5-1; clone size: -; CDR3 protein: CASSLPRTGVTGGYTF
J gene: TRBJ1-1; V gene: TRBV28; clone size: -; CDR3 protein: CASISRVTEAFF
J gene: TRBJ2-7; V gene: TRBV15; clone size: -; CDR3 protein: CATSREANYEQYF
J gene: TRBJ1-1; V gene: TRBV7-2; clone size: -; CDR3 protein: CASSLQSYTEAFF
J gene: TRBJ1-2; V gene: TRBV9; clone size: -; CDR3 protein: CASSVGWGMDYGYTF
J gene: TRBJ1-1; V gene: TRBV7-3; clone size: -; CDR3 protein: CASSRRRGAEAFF
J gene: TRBJ2-1; V gene: TRBV7-7; clone size: -; CDR3 protein: CASSLRDRAYNEQFF
J gene: TRBJ2-7; V gene: TRBV30; clone size: -; CDR3 protein: CAWSRSGTGAYEQYF
J gene: TRBJ2-7; V gene: TRBV5-1; clone size: -; CDR3 protein: CASSLGARGYEQYF